The clone carrying this T cell receptor (beta chain) was seen only a few times. The target antigen is unknown. The data were taken from a study of identical twins. V lost 6 bases to trimming and J lost 0 bases, with 18 bases between them. The CDR3 covers 17 residues. CDR1 is MNHEY and CDR2 is SMNVEV in the germline V gene (reference sequence). Each CDR3 protein gets one entry after TCRdb re-called the 5' RACE reads with MiXCR. The sample records 210,000 or so distinct CDR3 sequences, about 7.5% being singletons. Notes on the study in general: There was an excess of low generation probability in the out-of-frame alpha sequences that twins shared.

These data were likewise used in another study, on yellow fever vaccine responses in identical twins.

This receptor was obtained from a woman aged 18-30 years in good health. V is TRBV27 and J is TRBJ1-3; weak D call: TRBD1 (5 bases). Sequencing input: memory (CD45RO+) T cells sorted from blood. The DNA of the CDR3 is TGTGCCAGCAGCCGTAGGATCGGGGCGTCCTCTGGAAACACCATATATTTT. Translation gives CASSRRIGASSGNTIYF.